This T cell receptor beta chain was captured in a study of regulatory T cells in long-lasting Graves disease. Time point specified: newly diagnosed GD, antithyroid drugs for less than 3 months. There was RNA extracted from PBMCs, and the TCR library was made from it. According to the study, TCR beta libraries were built with iRepertoire HTBI primers and CDR3-region Arm-PCR. TCRdb reanalysed the multiplex PCR reads using MiXCR and keeps one entry per CDR3 protein. The sample includes around 360,000 distinct CDR3 sequences, 15% to 20% of them seen just once. This clonotype was seen ten or more times. The CDR3 is 15 amino acids. The V gene's germline CDR1 is MNHNS and CDR2 SASEGT. V was shortened by 3 bases and J by 1 base, with 7 bases between the two germline ends. The same specimen was also included in a second study, on T cells in Graves' hyperthyroidism and ophthalmopathy. That work states: Blood also contained most expanded thyroid clonotypes above 0.001. Model-based prediction identified ophthalmopathy a median roughly 5.9 months prior to its onset.

The sample in question was peripheral blood mononuclear cells (PBMCs), obtained at new diagnosis, from a patient treated with antithyroid drugs. The chain couples TRBV6-1 to TRBJ2-6; D might be TRBD1 (5 bases). The TCR originated in a woman aged 18-29 years with Graves disease. The CDR3: CASSDQGSGANVLTF. For the CDR3, the DNA is TGTGCCAGCAGTGACCAGGGTTCTGGGGCCAACGTCCTGACTTTC.